The rows below give T cell receptor beta chains drawn from one sample of a study of blood T cell repertoires in COVID-19. The method was immunoSEQ multiplex PCR; TCRdb's version includes in-frame clones alone and lacks a portion of them. The sample includes 65,000 to 95,000 clones, approximately 90% of them seen just once. Sequencing was carried out using peripheral blood. The source of these receptors is a man in his fifties or sixties with COVID-19, enrolled during active disease. Each CDR3 is given with its conserved first and last residue. The order of the fields is V gene, clone size, D gene, J gene, CDR3 protein, CDR3 DNA. The D gene is left open where the match is weak. Clone size is not always given. Where it is, it says once, few, many or a class for expanded clones.

V gene: TRBV7-2
clone size: NA
D gene: TRBD1
J gene: TRBJ1-1
CDR3 protein: CASSYGTGGTEAFF
CDR3 DNA: TGTGCCAGCAGTTATGGTACAGGGGGGACTGAAGCTTTCTTT

V gene: TRBV28
clone size: once
D gene: NA
J gene: TRBJ1-1
CDR3 protein: CASSQGRSEAFF
CDR3 DNA: TGTGCCAGCAGTCAGGGGAGATCTGAAGCTTTCTTT

V gene: TRBV5-4
clone size: NA
D gene: TRBD1
J gene: TRBJ2-5
CDR3 protein: CASSLKGAETQYF
CDR3 DNA: TGTGCCAGCAGCTTGAAGGGGGCAGAGACCCAGTACTTC

V gene: TRBV25-1
clone size: NA
D gene: TRBD2
J gene: TRBJ2-5
CDR3 protein: CASTVSGAGQETQYF
CDR3 DNA: TGTGCCAGCACCGTAAGCGGGGCAGGGCAAGAGACCCAGTACTTC

V gene: TRBV4-1
clone size: NA
D gene: TRBD2
J gene: TRBJ2-5
CDR3 protein: CASSQAPGLAAQETQYF
CDR3 DNA: TGCGCCAGCAGCCAAGCCCCGGGACTAGCGGCTCAAGAGACCCAGTACTTC

V gene: TRBV11-2
clone size: NA
D gene: TRBD1
J gene: TRBJ1-6
CDR3 protein: CASSLGDRDSSPLHF
CDR3 DNA: TGTGCCAGCAGCTTAGGTGACAGGGATAGCTCACCCCTCCACTTT

V gene: TRBV5-4
clone size: NA
D gene: NA
J gene: TRBJ1-5
CDR3 protein: CASSLAGGDQPQHF
CDR3 DNA: TGTGCCAGCAGCTTGGCTGGGGGCGATCAGCCCCAGCATTTT

V gene: TRBV28
clone size: NA
D gene: NA
J gene: TRBJ1-2
CDR3 protein: CASSLYVYGGGYTF
CDR3 DNA: TGTGCCAGCAGTTTATACGTCTACGGGGGTGGCTACACCTTC

V gene: TRBV7-3
clone size: NA
D gene: NA
J gene: TRBJ2-2
CDR3 protein: CASSPSLVSSGELFF
CDR3 DNA: TGTGCCAGCAGCCCCTCACTAGTTTCTTCCGGGGAGCTGTTTTTT

V gene: TRBV7-2
clone size: NA
D gene: TRBD1
J gene: TRBJ2-7
CDR3 protein: CASGTGSYEQYF
CDR3 DNA: TGTGCCAGTGGGACAGGATCCTACGAGCAGTACTTC

V gene: TRBV19
clone size: NA
D gene: TRBD1
J gene: TRBJ2-2
CDR3 protein: CASSSWTGQYGELFF
CDR3 DNA: TGTGCCAGTAGTTCATGGACAGGGCAGTACGGGGAGCTGTTTTTT

V gene: TRBV3-1/TRBV3-2
clone size: NA
D gene: TRBD1
J gene: TRBJ2-3
CDR3 protein: CASRRAGGLTDTQYF
CDR3 DNA: TGTGCCAGCCGGAGGGCAGGGGGCCTCACAGATACGCAGTATTTT

V gene: TRBV19
clone size: NA
D gene: NA
J gene: TRBJ1-6
CDR3 protein: CASTSSYNSPLHF
CDR3 DNA: TGTGCCAGTACCAGCTCCTATAATTCACCCCTCCACTTT

V gene: TRBV6-2/TRBV6-3
clone size: few
D gene: NA
J gene: TRBJ1-5
CDR3 protein: CASSYSAQPQHF
CDR3 DNA: TGTGCCAGCAGTTACTCGGCTCAGCCCCAGCATTTT

V gene: TRBV20-1
clone size: NA
D gene: NA
J gene: TRBJ1-4
CDR3 protein: CSAKRSEKLFF
CDR3 DNA: TGCAGTGCCAAGAGGTCCGAAAAACTGTTTTTT

V gene: TRBV7-8
clone size: NA
D gene: NA
J gene: TRBJ2-7
CDR3 protein: CASTPEGAGEQYF
CDR3 DNA: TGTGCCAGCACCCCGGAGGGGGCGGGCGAGCAGTACTTC

V gene: TRBV12-3/TRBV12-4
clone size: NA
D gene: NA
J gene: TRBJ2-1
CDR3 protein: CASSFIDEQFF
CDR3 DNA: TGTGCCAGCAGTTTTATAGATGAGCAGTTCTTC

V gene: TRBV2
clone size: few
D gene: NA
J gene: TRBJ1-1
CDR3 protein: CASSEATPGNWGTEAFF
CDR3 DNA: TGTGCCAGCAGTGAAGCAACTCCAGGGAATTGGGGCACTGAAGCTTTCTTT

V gene: TRBV13
clone size: once
D gene: TRBD2
J gene: TRBJ2-1
CDR3 protein: CASSLGSGLAAHEQFF
CDR3 DNA: TGTGCCAGCAGCTTAGGGTCGGGACTAGCTGCCCATGAGCAGTTCTTC

V gene: TRBV28
clone size: NA
D gene: NA
J gene: TRBJ1-1
CDR3 protein: CASSLLGSGAFF
CDR3 DNA: TGTGCCAGCAGTTTATTGGGCAGCGGAGCTTTCTTT

V gene: TRBV9
clone size: NA
D gene: NA
J gene: TRBJ2-1
CDR3 protein: CASSVASAPTDEQFF
CDR3 DNA: TGTGCCAGCAGCGTAGCTTCGGCGCCCACAGATGAGCAGTTCTTC

V gene: TRBV4-3
clone size: NA
D gene: NA
J gene: TRBJ1-3
CDR3 protein: CASSQVAGAAGPGNTIYF
CDR3 DNA: TGCGCCAGCAGCCAAGTCGCAGGGGCCGCTGGGCCTGGAAACACCATATATTTT

V gene: TRBV6-1
clone size: few
D gene: NA
J gene: TRBJ2-2
CDR3 protein: CASSEGGARTGELFF
CDR3 DNA: TGTGCCAGCAGTGAAGGCGGGGCGCGCACCGGGGAGCTGTTTTTT

V gene: TRBV18
clone size: NA
D gene: TRBD2
J gene: TRBJ2-5
CDR3 protein: CASSPTGGFQETQYF
CDR3 DNA: TGTGCCAGCTCACCGACCGGGGGGTTCCAAGAGACCCAGTACTTC

V gene: TRBV28
clone size: NA
D gene: TRBD1
J gene: TRBJ1-1
CDR3 protein: CASSPPFQGARTEAFF
CDR3 DNA: TGTGCCAGCAGCCCTCCCTTTCAGGGGGCCCGAACTGAAGCTTTCTTT

V gene: TRBV6-5
clone size: NA
D gene: NA
J gene: TRBJ1-4
CDR3 protein: CASRDSEKLFF
CDR3 DNA: TGTGCCAGCAGGGACAGTGAAAAACTGTTTTTT